This TCR beta chain originates from a study of blood T cell repertoires in COVID-19. Across the whole study: The analysed material was cDNA or gDNA that came from T cells, B-cell-depleted T cells, or PBMCs.

V shed 7 bases and J shed 3 bases, with 15 bases lying between them. This CDR3 comprises 14 residues. Germline CDR1 and CDR2: MNHEY and SVGAGI. Using immunoSEQ multiplex PCR, the repertoire was profiled, and TCRdb retains in-frame clones only, with some absent. The data hold approximately 300,000 clones, with over 75% observed a single time. This receptor was identified in a man aged 50 to 59 with active or convalescent COVID-19. What was sequenced was peripheral blood. The chain links TRBV6-5 to TRBJ1-2; tentatively, D is TRBD1 (6 bases). The CDR3 DNA sequence: TGTGCCAGCATCGTACAGGGAACTTACTATGGCTACACCTTC. Amino acid sequence: CASIVQGTYYGYTF.